A single sample is the source of the 17 T cell receptor beta chains below, sequenced in a study of T cells in Graves' hyperthyroidism and ophthalmopathy. The source material, RNA transcripts, was used to amplify TCR beta CDR3 regions. RT-PCR in the first round (using the HTBI primer set) targeted the TCR CDR3. Using its own MiXCR run on the multiplex PCR reads, TCRdb lists one record per CDR3 protein. Of some 510,000 distinct CDR3 sequences in the sample, roughly 20% were seen once. Material for sequencing was blood. These receptors all come from a man between 18 and 35 years old with Graves' hyperthyroidism.

This clonotype was seen just once. V gene TRBV28 combines with J gene TRBJ2-7; D might be TRBD1 (5 bases). This CDR3 is 14 amino acids long. Germline lookup yields CDR1 MDHEN and CDR2 SYDVKM. With 1 base removed from V and 6 bases from J, the gap between germline ends came to 13 bases. CDR3 DNA sequence: TGTGCCAGCAGTTTATCGGCAGGGTCTAGCGAGCAGTACTTC. Protein sequence: CASSLSAGSSEQYF.

This clonotype occurred a few times. The genes are TRBV6-1 and TRBJ1-5; 9 positions match TRBD1. The CDR3 extends over 13 amino acids. The ends lost 7 bases at V and 6 bases at J; junction bases unmatched: 4. Germline loops: CDR1 MNHNS, CDR2 SASEGT. This CDR3 reads CASTETGGQPQHF. CDR3 DNA sequence: TGTGCCAGCACCGAGACAGGGGGTCAGCCCCAGCATTTT.

In its sample, this clonotype was seen many times. The rearrangement joins TRBV12-3 or TRBV12-4 to TRBJ2-5; 10 bases map to TRBD1. The CDR3 consists of 16 residues. The ends lost 6 bases at V and 3 bases at J; junction bases unmatched: 10. The CDR3 spells CASRQSGTGEKETQYF. Here the CDR3 DNA reads TGTGCCAGCAGACAATCCGGGACAGGGGAAAAAGAGACCCAGTACTTC.

This clonotype was picked up many times. The chain combines TRBV6-5 with TRBJ1-2; 7 positions agree with TRBD1. Germline V lookup: CDR1 MNHEY, CDR2 SVGAGI. CDR3 length: 15 amino acids. The V and J ends lost 5 bases and 4 bases, in that order; junction bases with no gene match: 10. This chain's CDR3 is CASSTQAGGTYGYTF. The DNA for the CDR3 is TGTGCCAGCAGTACTCAGGCAGGGGGTACCTATGGCTACACCTTC.

This clonotype has at least ten counts. The rearrangement uses TRBV7-9 and TRBJ2-7, with TRBD1 identical over 10 bases. CDR1 is SEHNR, CDR2 FQNEAQ, per germline (reference sequence). Trimming at V came to 5 bases and at J to 3 bases, leaving 4 bases not matched to a gene. This CDR3 spans 14 amino acids. The CDR3 region is CASSPGDRGYEQYF. CDR3 in DNA: TGTGCCAGCAGCCCGGGGGACAGGGGCTACGAGCAGTACTTC.

The genes are TRBV24-1 and TRBJ2-2; D not resolved. V was trimmed by 2 bases and J by 1 base, leaving 10 bases between them. The germline V gene encodes CDR1 KGHDR and CDR2 SFDVKD. The CDR3 sequence is 16 residues long. This CDR3 reads CATSDSYLMNTGELFF. The CDR3 region has the DNA TGTGCCACCAGTGATTCCTACCTAATGAACACCGGGGAGCTGTTTTTT.

Many counts were recorded for this clonotype. This rearrangement joins TRBV19 to TRBJ1-5; D remains unclear. This CDR3 comprises 14 residues. Trimming removed 7 bases from V and 2 bases from J, with 12 bases in between. CDR1 is LNHDA and CDR2 is SQIVND in the germline V gene (reference sequence). The DNA for the CDR3 is TGTGCCAGTATGGAAGAAAAGGGCAATCAGCCCCAGCATTTT. This sequence encodes CASMEEKGNQPQHF.

This clonotype was detected ten times or more. This sequence joins TRBV20-1 and TRBJ2-7; D is unclear. Germline V gene sequence: CDR1 DFQATT, CDR2 SNEGSKA (reference sequence). The CDR3 loop spans 13 amino acids. V lost 1 base to trimming and J lost 2 bases, with 9 bases between them. The CDR3: CSARVMATYEQYF. The CDR3 DNA is TGCAGTGCTAGAGTAATGGCAACCTACGAGCAGTACTTC.

Ten or more counts support this clonotype. The rearrangement uses TRBV6-1 and TRBJ1-1, with D possibly TRBD1 on 6 matching bases. Germline V gives CDR1 MNHNS, CDR2 SASEGT. The CDR3 sequence is 17 residues long. The V end was cut by 0 bases, the J end by 4 bases, with 18 bases between. The DNA of the CDR3 is TGTGCCAGCAGTGAAGCGTCCACAGGGCTCCTGGGCACTGAAGCTTTCTTT. Translated, it gives CASSEASTGLLGTEAFF.

This clonotype has only one observation. The chain carries TRBV29-1 and TRBJ2-6; D remains unclear. Germline CDR1 is SQVTM and CDR2 is ANQGSEA. The length of the CDR3 is 14 residues. V was clipped by 7 bases and J by 0 bases, with 10 bases between them. The CDR3 bases are TGCAGCGGGGCATCTGGCTCTGGGGCCAACGTCCTGACTTTC. This gives the protein CSGASGSGANVLTF.

The chain combines TRBV6-1 with TRBJ1-6; TRBD1 matches at 7 bases. Trimming cost V 11 bases and J 13 bases; bases outside gene matches: 8. Germline CDR1 reads MNHNS; CDR2 reads SASEGT. This CDR3 is built from 11 residues. CDR3 loop: CAENQGGPLHF. CDR3 nucleotides: TGTGCCGAAAACCAGGGGGGCCCCCTCCACTTT.

This clonotype was recorded a few times. The gene calls are TRBV11-2 and TRBJ2-3; 15 nucleotides align to TRBD2. J gave up 5 bases and V 2 bases, and 8 bases lay outside the gene matches. This CDR3 has 18 residues. Germline V lookup: CDR1 SGHAT, CDR2 FQNNGV. CDR3 coding DNA: TGTGCCAGCAGCTTACCAACGAGGACTAGCGGGGGGGAAGATACGCAGTATTTT. This encodes CASSLPTRTSGGEDTQYF.

This clonotype was seen repeatedly, ten times or more. The conserved final phenylalanine or tryptophan is absent from the CDR3, which likely points to a read error. The DNA is omitted, as the CDR3 cannot be located on it reliably, and the CDR3 follows TCRdb's listing. The chain links TRBV7-2 to TRBJ1-1. The length of the CDR3 is 8 amino acids, counting both ends. Germline lookup yields CDR1 SGHTA and CDR2 FQGNSA. The CDR3 is CASSSRQL.

This clonotype appeared many times. The chain employs TRBV28 and TRBJ2-7; 9 bases are shared with TRBD1. This CDR3 spans 16 amino acids. Trimming at V came to 3 bases and at J to 1 base, leaving 7 bases not matched to a gene. Germline CDR1 reads MDHEN; CDR2 reads SYDVKM. CDR3 amino acids: CASSLRDRDPSYEQYF. DNA for the CDR3: TGTGCCAGCAGTTTGAGGGACAGGGACCCATCCTACGAGCAGTACTTC. The complete variable domain, with remaining parts taken from reference TRBV28 and TRBJ2-7, reads DVKVTQSSRYLVKRTGEKVFLECVQDMDHENMFWYRQDPGLGLRLIYFSYDVKMKEKGDIPEGYSVSREKKERFSLILESASTNQTSMYLCASSLRDRDPSYEQYFGPGTRLTVT.

The V call is TRBV3-1, the J call TRBJ1-2, with a weak D call TRBD1 (5 bases). The V and J ends lost 7 bases and 7 bases respectively, with 16 bases between them. The CDR3 spans 13 residues. The germline V gene has CDR1 LGHDT and CDR2 YNNKEL (reference sequence). CDR3 nucleotide sequence: TGTGCCAGCACCCCTGGCAGGGTGGCTGGCTACACCTTC. This translates into CASTPGRVAGYTF.

This clonotype turned up a few times. This chain uses TRBV30 with TRBJ1-2, with D possibly being TRBD1 (6 bases). V was shortened by 0 bases and J by 5 bases, with 34 bases between the two germline ends. Germline CDR1 and CDR2: GTSNPN and SVGIG (reference sequence). The CDR3 is 21 residues long. CDR3 DNA: TGTGCCTGGAGTGTACAACGTTCCTTCGGAGTCGCCGGCAGGGGAACTTATGGCTACACCTTC. This translates into CAWSVQRSFGVAGRGTYGYTF.

The CDR3 region is CASSDRQNTEAFF. Here the CDR3 DNA reads TGTGCCAGCAGTGATCGGCAAAACACTGAAGCTTTCTTT. The V call is TRBV6-1, the J call TRBJ1-1; D is unresolved. V gave up 3 bases and J gave up 2 bases, with 7 bases separating them. Germline V gene lookup returns CDR1 MNHNS and CDR2 SASEGT. CDR3 length: 13 residues.